Below, one T cell receptor (beta chain) is given with its context. The data derive from a study of T cells expressing NK-cell markers. TCRdb derives one entry per CDR3 protein from the 5' RACE reads, leaving out DNA. The sample totals almost 450,000 distinct CDR3 sequences. The sequencing input was blood T cells: a sorted CD56 or NKG2C T cell subset, CD4+ or CD8+ T cells, or bulk PBMC T cells (not recorded which). This TCR was sampled from a woman aged 18 to 75 in good health.

CDR3 sequence: CASSPQPLSGANVLTF. The J gene is TRBJ2-6, the V gene TRBV4-3. Germline CDR1 and CDR2: LGHNA and YSLEER. The CDR3 has 16 amino acids.